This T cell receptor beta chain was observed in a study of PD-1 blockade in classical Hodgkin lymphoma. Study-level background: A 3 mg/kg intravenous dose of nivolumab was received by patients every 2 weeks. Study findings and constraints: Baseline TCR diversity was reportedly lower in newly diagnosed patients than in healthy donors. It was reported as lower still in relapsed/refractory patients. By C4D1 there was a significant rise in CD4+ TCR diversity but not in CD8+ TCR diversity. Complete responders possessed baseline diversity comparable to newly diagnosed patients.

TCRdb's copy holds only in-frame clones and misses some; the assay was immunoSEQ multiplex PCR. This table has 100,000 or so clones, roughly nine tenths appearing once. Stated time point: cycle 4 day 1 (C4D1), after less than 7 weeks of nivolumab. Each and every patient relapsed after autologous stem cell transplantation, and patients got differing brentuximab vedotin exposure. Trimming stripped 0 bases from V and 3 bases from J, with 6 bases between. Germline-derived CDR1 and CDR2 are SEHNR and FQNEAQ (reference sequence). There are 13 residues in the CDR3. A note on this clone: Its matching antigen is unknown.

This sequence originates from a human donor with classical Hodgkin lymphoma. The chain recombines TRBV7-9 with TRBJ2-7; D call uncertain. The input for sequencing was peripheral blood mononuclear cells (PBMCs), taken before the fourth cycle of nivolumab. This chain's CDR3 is CASSLAGNYEQYF. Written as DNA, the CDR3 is TGTGCCAGCAGCTTAGCGGGGAACTACGAGCAGTACTTC.